The sample holds many counts of the clone carrying this T cell receptor (beta chain). Its antigen is undetermined. This entry belongs to a study of early T cells in non-severe SARS-CoV-2 infection. In the study overall: Chains were not paired, and sequencing was done on bulk RNA from unsorted whole blood. Notes on the study in general: VDJdb-based matching was biased toward anti-spike CD8 responses and missed private and CD4 specificities.

V was cut by 1 base and J by 8 bases, with 12 bases left in between. The CDR3 runs to 15 residues. The germline gives CDR1 SEHNR, CDR2 FQNEAQ (reference sequence). Separate cDNA molecules each had unique molecular identifiers attached to them. TCRdb re-derived calls from the 5' RACE reads in MiXCR, one entry per CDR3 protein. The repertoire holds some 23,000 distinct CDR3 sequences, approximately 5.1% seen once, with about 7% in the top ten. The TCR sequence derives from an adult who was a healthcare worker with PCR-confirmed SARS-CoV-2 infection or an uninfected control (not recorded which). The genes are TRBV7-9 and TRBJ1-6; D is possibly TRBD1 (6 bases). The specimen was whole blood. This CDR3 reads CASSLGTEGHSPLHF. Here the CDR3 DNA reads TGTGCCAGCAGCTTAGGGACAGAAGGGCATTCACCCCTCCACTTT. Looking up the rest from reference TRBV7-9 and TRBJ1-6 gives the full variable domain: DTGVSQNPRHKITKRGQNVTFRCDPISEHNRLYWYRQTLGQGPEFLTYFQNEAQLEKSRLLSDRFSAERPKGSFSTLEIQRTEQGDSAMYLCASSLGTEGHSPLHFGNGTRLTVT.